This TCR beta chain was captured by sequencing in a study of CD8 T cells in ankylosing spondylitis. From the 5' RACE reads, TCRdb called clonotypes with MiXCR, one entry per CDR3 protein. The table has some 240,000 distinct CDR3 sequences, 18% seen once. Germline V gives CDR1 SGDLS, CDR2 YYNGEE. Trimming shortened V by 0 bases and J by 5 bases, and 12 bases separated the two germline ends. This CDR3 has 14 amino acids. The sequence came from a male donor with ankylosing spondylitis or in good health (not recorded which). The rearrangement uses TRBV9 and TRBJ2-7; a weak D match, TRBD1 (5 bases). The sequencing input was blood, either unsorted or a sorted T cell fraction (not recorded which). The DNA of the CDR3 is TGTGCCAGCAGCGTAGATGGGCAGGGCAACGAGCAGTACTTC. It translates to CASSVDGQGNEQYF.